This TCR beta chain is from a study of blood T cell repertoires in COVID-19. The CDR3 is 14 residues long. Germline loops: CDR1 WNHNN, CDR2 SYGVQD (reference sequence). Trimming took 3 bases from V and 4 from J, leaving 11 bases between them. Method: immunoSEQ multiplex PCR; TCRdb's copy keeps in-frame clones and lacks some. This sample has approximately 250,000 clones, with 84% found just once. The sequence was collected from a human donor in a cohort sampled during active COVID-19. The chain uses TRBV10-1 and TRBJ2-3, with a possible D match to TRBD2 (6 bases). Specimen: peripheral blood. CDR3 sequence reads: CASSDYGGSDTQYF. DNA of the CDR3: TGCGCCAGCAGTGATTACGGAGGGTCAGATACGCAGTATTTT.